This TCR beta chain stems from a study of CD8 T cells in ankylosing spondylitis (dated by TCRdb to the late 2010s). In the study overall: T cell receptor beta repertoires were profiled in healthy donors and ankylosing spondylitis patients so that disease-linked TCR variants could be found. The full study cohort was made up of 20 to 25 ankylosing spondylitis patients and around 100 healthy donors. Peripheral blood was sampled, and synovial fluid was also collected from ankylosing spondylitis patients.

The instrument given in TCRdb is Illumina HiSeq 2500. TCR beta libraries were prepared by quantitative 5'-RACE with molecular barcodes. The study's processing was this. A new computational method, built on a probabilistic model of VDJ rearrangement, was used to identify disease-linked TCR variants. The public reads were reanalyzed by TCRdb: fastp trimming at Q25, MiXCR alignment, in-frame beta chains only. Entries are consolidated by CDR3 protein sequence, retaining the most common genes and DNA. The V and J calls come from TCRdb's annotation, not from the publication. The sample includes under 400,000 distinct CDR3 sequences, with roughly 10% observed a single time. The ten top clones hold roughly 9.5% of the sample. Study-wide findings and limitations: According to the report, matched synovial fluid samples from ankylosing spondylitis patients were significantly enriched for the disease-linked clones. A TCR beta motif of eight highly homologous amino acid variants appeared characteristic of blood from ankylosing spondylitis patients. Some of the motif variants had been reported before in the synovial fluid and blood of reactive arthritis patients, a finding that suggests common disease-initiation mechanisms. A CD8+ phenotype was shown by the disease-linked clones, which were found at relatively low frequencies in peripheral blood.

This clonotype was found many times. This clone's antigen is unknown. No quality values exist for individual bases; no much larger clone is one base distant. Its CDR3 holds 11 amino acids, cysteine through phenylalanine. Only CDR3 DNA remains: 33 bases, in frame from the first base. The germline ends are 10 bases apart after V is trimmed by 10 bases and J by 5 bases. This chain is built from TRBV12-3 or TRBV12-4 and TRBJ2-3, and the D gene may be TRBD1, 5 bases matching. This clonotype was sampled from a female donor with ankylosing spondylitis or in good health (not recorded which). Sequencing was carried out using blood, either unsorted or a sorted T cell fraction (not recorded which). CDR3 loop: CATTRGDTQYF. The nucleotides read TGTGCCACCACAAGGGGAGATACGCAGTATTTT.